The sequence of this T cell receptor beta chain was determined in a study of blood T cells in healthy people across ages. Findings and limits, study-wide: Since the PBMCs were unsorted, naive and antigen-experienced cells could not be conclusively compared. Significant beta diversity loss was already apparent by age 40, declining roughly linearly.

Germline values: CDR1 SGHTA, CDR2 FQGNSA. V was trimmed by 5 bases and J by 4 bases, leaving 15 bases between them. The CDR3 consists of 16 residues. Through a sample-barcoded 5' primer and a J-beta primer mix, a second PCR was run for 7 to 11 cycles. Every cDNA molecule bore a tag from a template-switch adaptor containing 12 random nucleotides. TCRdb reprocessed the 5' RACE reads via MiXCR and lists one record per CDR3 protein. The sample records some 1.8 million distinct CDR3 sequences, 35% to 50% being singletons. The study drew donors from healthy Caucasian individuals in Russia aged roughly 6 to 95. As for this clonotype: No antigen is known for it.

The receptor was isolated from a human donor in good health. This chain joins TRBV7-2 and TRBJ1-6; D unresolved. The sample comprised blood. The CDR3 spells CASSHGVTEYNSPLHF. Here the CDR3 DNA reads TGTGCCAGCAGCCACGGCGTGACGGAGTATAATTCACCCCTCCACTTT. The variable domain in full, with the rest retrieved from reference TRBV7-2 and TRBJ1-6, is GAGVSQSPSNKVTEKGKDVELRCDPISGHTALYWYRQSLGQGLEFLIYFQGNSAPDKSGLPSDRFSAERTGGSVSTLTIQRTQQEDSAVYLCASSHGVTEYNSPLHFGNGTRLTVT.